This T cell receptor (beta chain) was sequenced for a study of cytomegalovirus exposure and HLA in healthy donors listed by TCRdb under 2017. With regard to the full study: An earlier analysis of several hundred of the donors reported 276 Gb of sequence data and 117 million unique TCR beta sequences obtained from 180 million or so T cells. Around 330 gigabases of sequencing data and 70 million to 100 million unique TCR sequences made up an early release that covered 500 to 650 HLA-typed donors. The genetic ancestry cluster associated with self-reported Caucasian donors included 65% to 90% of the approximately 410 genotyped donors. The study aimed to test whether cataloging public T cell receptors could reveal signatures of past pathogen exposure. Using immunosequencing, the study profiled T cell repertoires from around 680 subjects and related those repertoires to cytomegalovirus serostatus. In addition to the first cohort of 666 subjects, a separate validation cohort of approximately 130 different subjects was used. To predict cytomegalovirus infection status, the study brought together high-throughput TCR immunosequencing, statistical association of individual TCRs with disease status, and machine learning. A later analysis re-analyzed previously published TCR beta repertoires from roughly 690 donors and added high-resolution HLA genotyping to study TCR occurrence patterns. Rather than drawing on any new phenotypic data, the later analysis identified candidate immune exposures from TCR beta sequences and the way those sequences occurred across donors. In an earlier analysis of 587 of the donors, high-throughput TCR beta sequencing was used to judge whether each TCR beta V gene segment behaved as functional or pseudogenic. Donor age, sex, ethnicity and CMV serostatus were compiled together with the repertoire data. A later genetic analysis took genome-wide SNP genotypes for about 55% of the roughly 700 donors and used that subset as a discovery cohort. Every repertoire in the discovery cohort had been generated on one and the same sequencing platform. HLA typing covered class I and class II loci at four-digit resolution. The number of donors typed differed by locus, with about 629-640 for A, B, C, DRB1 and DQB1, more than 500 for DQA1, over 600 for DPA1, and around 460 for DPB1. Four to six DR-DQ haplotypes were handled as single units for association and clustering, since linkage in the cohort was strong. Among some 400 genotyped donors of the cohort, an average of roughly 230,000 unique TCR beta nucleotide sequences was sequenced per donor, of which about 18% were non-productive. The investigation overall reported the following: It was suggested by the authors that the approach could potentially be generalized to other disease states and immunological phenotypes. Some 16 rarely observed V segments, including chromosome 9 orphons, were excluded from the earlier analysis of several hundred of the donors because counts were too low. Broadly in line with IMGT annotations, most TCR beta V segments showed up in productive rearrangements about 90% or about 30% of the time in an earlier analysis of 450 to 750 of the donors. Three of the identified cytomegalovirus-associated TCR beta chains were confirmed in vitro to be specific for cytomegalovirus antigens. The classifier was reported to diagnose cytomegalovirus status with high specificity and sensitivity in both the original cohort and the validation cohort. A later analysis found that TCR association rates varied across HLA loci, with DRB1 alleles showing the most associated TCRs and HLA-C alleles the fewest. Because HLA typing was missing for some donors at each locus, association tests included only the typed subset. A later genetic analysis associated a missense DCLRE1C variant with V-gene and J-gene trimming of TCR beta chains, and an independent cohort replicated the association. Most CMV-associated TCR beta chains appeared to be HLA-restricted in a later analysis, and the HLA associations seemed to be driven largely by CMV exposure. Some IMGT-functional V segments, including TRBV6-2 and TRBV6-3, could not be distinguished by the 87-base-pair reads and were therefore excluded. Most TCR sequences were seen in very few donors, while some public TCRs were found in many individuals. The study gave a list of under 200 TCR beta chains associated with cytomegalovirus. Immune exposure information for the cohort was limited to CMV serostatus. Several of the top co-occurrence clusters appeared to be linked to parvovirus B19, influenza, CMV and Epstein-Barr virus, according to a later analysis. A further reported finding was that TCR beta sequences accurately predicted the HLA-A and HLA-B alleles for most subjects in the first cohort. The sequencing pipeline was judged likely to have produced a cluster of highly shared sequence variants as a technical artifact. In a later analysis, HLA-associated TCR beta chains showed more clonal expansion and lower generation probabilities than non-associated chains that were equally common. Assigning TCR associations to individual alleles was difficult when HLA alleles, especially DR and DQ, strongly co-occurred. A later genetic analysis reported fewer N-insertions in productive TCRs among donors in an Asian-associated ancestry cluster than the approximately 670-donor mean. Roughly uniform sequencing depth across donors was assumed in presence/absence analyses, although this assumption may not hold. In a later analysis, around 17,000 TCR beta sequences were associated with specific HLA alleles at a false discovery rate of 0.05. Correlated functional status among segregating V segments might reflect linkage disequilibrium, but an unknown experimental factor could not be ruled out. In this cohort, only TCR beta chains were sequenced, and detectable features were limited by the absence of alpha or paired-chain data.

In the germline V gene, CDR1 corresponds to SQVTM and CDR2 to ANQGSEA. Its CDR3 holds 13 amino acids, cysteine through phenylalanine. Of the read, only the CDR3 DNA is kept; its 39 bases are in frame from base 1. Germline trimming: 5 bases from V, 2 bases from J; junction bases outside gene matches: 5. The cohort comprised approximately 700 healthy bone marrow donors. Cohort members were all nominally healthy when sampled, although unrecorded immune exposures were likely present. The donor tested CMV seropositive and was one of the 289 seropositive cohort members. A peripheral blood sample was provided by each donor, and peripheral blood mononuclear cells were used for TCR beta sequencing. The Qiagen DNeasy Blood Extraction Kit was used to extract genomic DNA from the blood cell samples. This clone has just one count. Its antigen is unknown. No base qualities exist here, and no much larger clone lies one base off it.

Library prep was done by the immunoSEQ multiplex PCR assay. For the multiplex PCR, a mixture combining 60 forward primers for TCR Vbeta segments and 13 reverse primers for TCR Jbeta segments was used. A multiplex PCR assay on genomic DNA amplified the CDR3 region of rearranged TCR beta genes. The amplified TCR beta libraries were sequenced on the Illumina HiSeq System as 87-base-pair reads. The source study handled its data this way. A later analysis counted some 80 million unique TCR beta chains across the 550 to 700 repertoires, and around 9.9 million of these chains were shared by at least two donors. To remove PCR and sequencing errors, raw reads were error-corrected and collapsed into unique sequences using a nearest-neighbor algorithm that merged closely related sequences. V, D and J gene segments were assigned by aligning CDR3 sequences to IMGT reference sequences. For a sequence to be retained, at least a six-nucleotide match to both a V gene segment and a J gene segment was required. Rearrangements were classified as productive when the CDR3 lacked stop codons and remained in frame with V and J, and all other rearrangements were classified as non-productive. CDR3 was defined according to IMGT convention as the region running from the second conserved V-encoded cysteine to the conserved J-encoded phenylalanine. Sequences without an unambiguous match to a single V gene segment were excluded from the earlier analysis of about 640 of the donors. In an earlier analysis of 450 to 700 of the donors, V segments were called functional above 56.7% productive rearrangements and were called segregating when the between-donor standard deviation exceeded 5%. A statistical classification framework was built for diagnosing cytomegalovirus status from the catalog of TCR beta chain sequences. A later analysis assigned V and J genes by comparing TCR nucleotide sequences with IMGT/GENE-DB human TR gene sequences. The TCRdist pipeline was used in a later analysis to assign CDR3 sequences and most-parsimonious VDJ recombination scenarios. In a later analysis, every TCR beta chain was defined by the combination of its CDR3 amino acid sequence and its V-gene family, and reads without a unique V-gene family were dropped. As a way to deal with suspected cross-contamination and a sequencing artifact, a later analysis dropped approximately 590 nucleotide sequences that were highly shared and had low generation probability. In a later analysis, a clonal expansion index was calculated for each public chain from normalized within-repertoire ranks of inferred template counts. In a later analysis, generation probabilities were computed using a VDJ recombination model fitted to out-of-frame rearrangements, and the results were checked against IGoR. A later analysis scored TCR-TCR, TCR-HLA and TCR-CMV co-occurrence with hypergeometric tests, applying a repertoire-size bias correction to TCR pairs. To estimate false discovery rates, a later analysis permuted the HLA or CMV assignments 20 times. In a later analysis, co-occurring TCRs were grouped with DBSCAN, and TCRdist sequence similarity was added when clustering was performed within HLA-allele-positive subsets. Repertoires with fewer than 30,000 or more than 120,000 public chains, plus five repertoires with anomalous nucleotide sharing, were excluded from co-occurrence clustering. TCRdb's version of the immuneACCESS table is confined to in-frame rearrangements and falls short of the full clone set. An unresolved V gene accounts for under half of the shortfall where checked; the remainder is of unknown origin. V, J and clone size derive from that table, while D and trimming were established from the DNA sequence. The sample profile shows around 100,000 clones; 50% to 70% of them were found once. The ten biggest clones cover 3.5% to 4% of the sample.

The chain employs TRBV29-1 and TRBJ2-5; a stretch of 7 junction bases matches TRBD1. Sequencing was performed on PBMCs. The receptor comes from a man in his thirties or forties in good health and CMV-seropositive. The DNA is as follows: TGCAGCGTTACGGGACAGACACAAGAGACCCAGTACTTC. The encoded protein is CSVTGQTQETQYF.